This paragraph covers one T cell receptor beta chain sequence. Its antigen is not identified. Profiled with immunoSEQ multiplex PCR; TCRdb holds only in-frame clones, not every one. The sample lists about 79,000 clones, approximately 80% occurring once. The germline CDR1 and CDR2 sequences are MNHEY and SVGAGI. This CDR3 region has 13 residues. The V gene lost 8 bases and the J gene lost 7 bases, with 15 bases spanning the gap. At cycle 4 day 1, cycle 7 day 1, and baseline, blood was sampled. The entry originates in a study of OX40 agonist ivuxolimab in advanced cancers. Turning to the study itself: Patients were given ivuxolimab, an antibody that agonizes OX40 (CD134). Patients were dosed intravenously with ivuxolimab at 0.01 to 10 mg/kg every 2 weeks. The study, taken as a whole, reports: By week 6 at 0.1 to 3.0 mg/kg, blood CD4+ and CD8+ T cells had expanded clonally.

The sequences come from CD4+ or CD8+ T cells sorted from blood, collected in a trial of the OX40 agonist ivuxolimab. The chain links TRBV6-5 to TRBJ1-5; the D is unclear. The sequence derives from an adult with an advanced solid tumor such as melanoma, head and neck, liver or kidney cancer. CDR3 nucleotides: TGTGCCAGCGACGTGAGGGCGGGGCAGCCCCAGCATTTT. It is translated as CASDVRAGQPQHF.